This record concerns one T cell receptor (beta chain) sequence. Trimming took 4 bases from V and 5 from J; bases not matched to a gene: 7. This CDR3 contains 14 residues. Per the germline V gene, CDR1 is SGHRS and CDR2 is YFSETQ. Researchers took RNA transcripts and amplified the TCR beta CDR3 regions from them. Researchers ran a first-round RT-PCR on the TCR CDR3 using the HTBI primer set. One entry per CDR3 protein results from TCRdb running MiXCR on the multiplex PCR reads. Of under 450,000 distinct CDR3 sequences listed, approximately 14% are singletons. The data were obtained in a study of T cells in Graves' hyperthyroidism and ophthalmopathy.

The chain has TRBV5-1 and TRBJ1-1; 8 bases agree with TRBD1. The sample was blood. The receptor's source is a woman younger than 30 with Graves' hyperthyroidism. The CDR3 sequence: CASSPDRDRTEAFF. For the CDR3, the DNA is TGCGCCAGCAGCCCGGACAGGGATAGAACTGAAGCTTTCTTT.